The 14 T cell receptor beta chains below were found in one sample sequenced in a study of shared clonotypes between healthy human individuals. The method was immunoSEQ multiplex PCR; TCRdb's version includes in-frame clones alone and lacks a portion of them. The sample lists some 2,500,000 clones, under 95% occurring once. Sequencing was performed on naive CD4+ T cells from PBMCs. Subset denoted: CD45RA+ positively selected. These TCRs come from a man between 18 and 29 years old in good health. Some clones in this sample may be carry-over from other donors' samples.

The chain carries TRBV7-2 and TRBJ1-2, with TRBD1 matching 7 bases. The junction had 7 bases not matched to a gene; V was cut back by 4 bases and J by 2 bases. Per the germline V gene, CDR1 is SGHTA and CDR2 is FQGNSA. This CDR3 has 15 residues. This CDR3 is CASSSPTDRNYGYTF. The CDR3 nucleotides read TGTGCCAGCAGCTCGCCGACGGACAGGAACTATGGCTACACCTTC.

In regard to this clone: Distinct nucleotide sequences in the sample also encode this CDR3. The chain couples TRBV28 to TRBJ2-5; no reliable D call. Germline assignment: CDR1 MDHEN and CDR2 SYDVKM. The CDR3 runs 13 residues. Trimming pared 3 bases from V and 0 bases from J, leaving 5 bases between. CDR3 coding DNA: TGTGCCAGCAGTTTGAACTACCAAGAGACCCAGTACTTC. Translation: CASSLNYQETQYF.

V usage is TRBV27 and J usage is TRBJ1-4, with D possibly TRBD1 on 6 matching bases. There are 14 residues in the CDR3. With 2 bases removed from V and 3 bases from J, the gap between germline ends came to 7 bases. Germline V gene data show CDR1 as MNHEY and CDR2 as SMNVEV (reference sequence). Written as DNA, the CDR3 is TGTGCCAGCAGTTTAGCAGGGGCTAATGAAAAACTGTTTTTT. Its protein is CASSLAGANEKLFF.

The chain joins TRBV28 to TRBJ2-4; 7 positions agree with TRBD2. V dropped 5 bases and J dropped 0; count of bases not matched to a gene: 7. The germline V gene encodes CDR1 MDHEN and CDR2 SYDVKM. The CDR3 sequence is 16 residues long. The CDR3 spells CASSMGLLLAKNIQYF. CDR3 bases: TGTGCCAGCAGTATGGGACTACTCCTAGCCAAAAACATTCAGTACTTC.

The genes are TRBV30 and TRBJ2-5, with D unresolved. Germline V gene sequence: CDR1 GTSNPN, CDR2 SVGIG (reference sequence). CDR3 length: 17 residues. V lost 2 bases to trimming and J lost 2 bases, with 21 bases between them. For the CDR3, the DNA is TGTGCCTGGAGTTCACAAATATGGGCAGGTCCTCAAGAGACCCAGTACTTC. Residues: CAWSSQIWAGPQETQYF.

The chain combines TRBV7-8 with TRBJ2-1; D might be TRBD1 or TRBD2, each matching 6 bases. Trimming stripped 2 bases from V and 2 bases from J, with 16 bases between. Germline CDR1 is SGHVS and CDR2 is FQNEAQ. The CDR3 runs 17 residues. The CDR3 loop is CASSLFTGAVPYNEQFF. In DNA, the CDR3 is TGTGCCAGCAGCTTATTTACGGGGGCGGTCCCCTACAATGAGCAGTTCTTC. Combining the CDR3 with reference TRBV7-8 and TRBJ2-1 gives the whole variable domain GAGVSQSPRYKVAKRGQDVALRCDPISGHVSLFWYQQALGQGPEFLTYFQNEAQLDKSGLPSDRFFAERPEGSVSTLKIQRTQQEDSAVYLCASSLFTGAVPYNEQFFGPGTRLTVL.

This sequence joins TRBV19 and TRBJ2-7, with D perhaps being TRBD1 or TRBD2 (5 bases each). This CDR3 is 14 amino acids long. Trimming removed 3 bases at V and 2 bases at J, with 11 bases between. In germline, CDR1 is LNHDA, CDR2 SQIVND (reference sequence). In DNA form, the CDR3 reads TGTGCCAGTAGTATTGGGACCCCCGCCTACGAGCAGTACTTC. This sequence encodes CASSIGTPAYEQYF.

V and J are TRBV5-1 and TRBJ1-1; D gene uncertain. V lost 0 bases to trimming and J lost 3 bases, with 12 bases between them. In germline, CDR1 is SGHRS, CDR2 YFSETQ. The CDR3 consists of 15 residues. Written as DNA, the CDR3 is TGCGCCAGCAGCTTGGATACAAAAACGCACACTGAAGCTTTCTTT. Protein sequence: CASSLDTKTHTEAFF.

Only one count was recorded for this clone. The gene calls are TRBV28 and TRBJ2-2, with D unresolved. Trimming removed 6 bases at V and 8 bases at J, with 13 bases between. The CDR3 is 13 amino acids. The germline CDR1 and CDR2 sequences are MDHEN and SYDVKM. The CDR3 here is CASSPDLGGELFF. The CDR3 nucleotides are TGTGCCAGCAGCCCGGACCTGGGTGGGGAGCTGTTTTTT.

V gene TRBV5-1 combines with J gene TRBJ2-1; TRBD1 matches at 9 bases. Trimming cost V 4 bases and J 8 bases; bases outside gene matches: 10. The CDR3 contains 15 residues. Germline assignment: CDR1 SGHRS and CDR2 YFSETQ. Written as DNA, the CDR3 is TGCGCCAGCAGCGTACAGGGGGCGCGTGGCGATGAGCAGTTCTTC. This translates into CASSVQGARGDEQFF. Based on the CDR3 plus reference TRBV5-1 and TRBJ2-1, the full variable domain is KAGVTQTPRYLIKTRGQQVTLSCSPISGHRSVSWYQQTPGQGLQFLFEYFSETQRNKGNFPGRFSGRQFSNSRSEMNVSTLELGDSALYLCASSVQGARGDEQFFGPGTRLTVL.

This chain links TRBV7-2 with TRBJ2-1; a weak D match, TRBD2 (6 bases). CDR3 length equals 18 residues. CDR1 SGHTA and CDR2 FQGNSA come from the germline V gene. Trimming left V 3 bases short and J 0 bases short, with 18 bases between. CDR3 region: CASSFRPRTTSSYNEQFF. CDR3 DNA: TGTGCCAGCAGCTTTCGTCCCCGGACTACTAGCTCCTACAATGAGCAGTTCTTC.

CDR3: CASSSGTDSTDTQYF. CDR3 in DNA: TGTGCCAGCAGCTCCGGGACGGACAGCACAGATACGCAGTATTTT. The chain links TRBV7-9 to TRBJ2-3; D tentatively fits TRBD1 or TRBD2 (5 bases each). Between the trimmed V and J ends, which lost 4 bases and 0 bases, there was a span of 11 bases. Germline CDR1 reads SEHNR; CDR2 reads FQNEAQ (reference sequence). CDR3 length: 15 amino acids.

This chain links TRBV6-5 with TRBJ2-3; 13 bases are shared with TRBD2. There are 16 residues in the CDR3. From germline, CDR1 is MNHEY and CDR2 SVGAGI. The V and J ends lost 4 bases and 4 bases, in that order; junction bases with no gene match: 5. The CDR3 region has the DNA TGTGCCAGCAGTTCCCGTGGGACTAGCGGGGCAGATACGCAGTATTTT. It is translated as CASSSRGTSGADTQYF.

The rearrangement joins TRBV10-1 to TRBJ2-4; 12 nucleotides align to TRBD2. The CDR3 is 18 amino acids. The germline V gene has CDR1 WNHNN and CDR2 SYGVQD (reference sequence). Losses at the gene ends were 10 bases for V and 3 bases for J; bases not matched to a gene: 16. The CDR3 sequence: CANHTRTSGDEGKNIQYF. The CDR3 coding sequence is TGCGCCAACCACACCCGGACTAGCGGGGACGAGGGCAAAAACATTCAGTACTTC.